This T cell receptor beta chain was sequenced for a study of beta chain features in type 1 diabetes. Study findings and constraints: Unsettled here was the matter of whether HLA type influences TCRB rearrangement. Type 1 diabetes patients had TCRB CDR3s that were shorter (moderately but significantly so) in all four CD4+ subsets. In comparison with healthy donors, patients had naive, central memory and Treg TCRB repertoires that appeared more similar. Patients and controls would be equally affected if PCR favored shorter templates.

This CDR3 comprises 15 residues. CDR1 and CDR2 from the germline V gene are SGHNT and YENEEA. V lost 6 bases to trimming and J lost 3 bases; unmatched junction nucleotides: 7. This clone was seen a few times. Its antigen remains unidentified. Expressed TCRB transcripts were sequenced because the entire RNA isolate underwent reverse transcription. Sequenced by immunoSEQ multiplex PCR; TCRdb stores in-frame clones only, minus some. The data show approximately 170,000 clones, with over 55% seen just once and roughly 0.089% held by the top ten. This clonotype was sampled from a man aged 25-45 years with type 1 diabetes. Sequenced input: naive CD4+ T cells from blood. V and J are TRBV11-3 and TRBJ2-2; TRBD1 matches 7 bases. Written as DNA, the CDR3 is TGTGCCAGCAGGCGAAGGGGGCGCGACACCGGGGAGCTGTTTTTT. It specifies CASRRRGRDTGELFF.